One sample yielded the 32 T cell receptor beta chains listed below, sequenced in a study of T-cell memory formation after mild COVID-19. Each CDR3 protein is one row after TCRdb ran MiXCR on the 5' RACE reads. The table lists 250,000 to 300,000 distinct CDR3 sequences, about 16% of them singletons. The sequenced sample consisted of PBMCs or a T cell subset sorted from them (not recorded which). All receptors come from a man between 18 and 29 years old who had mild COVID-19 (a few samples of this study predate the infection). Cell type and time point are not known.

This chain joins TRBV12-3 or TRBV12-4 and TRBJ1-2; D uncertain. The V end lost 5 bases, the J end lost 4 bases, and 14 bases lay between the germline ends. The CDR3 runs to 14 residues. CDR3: CASSRPGLGYGYTF. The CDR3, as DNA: TGTGCCAGCAGTAGGCCCGGGCTTGGCTATGGCTACACCTTC.

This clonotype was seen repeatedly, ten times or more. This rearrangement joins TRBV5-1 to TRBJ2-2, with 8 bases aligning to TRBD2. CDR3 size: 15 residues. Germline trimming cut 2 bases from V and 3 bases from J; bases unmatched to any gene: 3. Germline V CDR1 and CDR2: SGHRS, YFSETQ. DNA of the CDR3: TGCGCCAGCAGCTTTAGCGGGGCTCACACCGGGGAGCTGTTTTTT. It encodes CASSFSGAHTGELFF.

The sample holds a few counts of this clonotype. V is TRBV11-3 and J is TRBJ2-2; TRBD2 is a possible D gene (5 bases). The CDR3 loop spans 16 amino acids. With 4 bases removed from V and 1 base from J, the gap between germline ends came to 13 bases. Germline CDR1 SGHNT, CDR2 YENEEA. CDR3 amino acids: CASSSTLGQNTGELFF. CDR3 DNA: TGTGCCAGCAGCTCTACACTAGGGCAGAACACCGGGGAGCTGTTTTTT.

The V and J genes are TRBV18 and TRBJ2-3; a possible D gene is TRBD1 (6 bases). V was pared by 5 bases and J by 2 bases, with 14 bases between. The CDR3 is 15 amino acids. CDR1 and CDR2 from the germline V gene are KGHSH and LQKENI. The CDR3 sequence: CASSAGAANTDTQYF. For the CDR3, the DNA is TGTGCCAGCTCAGCAGGGGCAGCCAACACAGATACGCAGTATTTT.

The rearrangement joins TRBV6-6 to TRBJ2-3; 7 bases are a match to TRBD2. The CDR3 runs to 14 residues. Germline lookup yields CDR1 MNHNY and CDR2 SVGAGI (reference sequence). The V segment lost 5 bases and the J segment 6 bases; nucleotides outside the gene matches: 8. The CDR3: CASSRTSEADTQYF. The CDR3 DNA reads TGTGCCAGCAGTAGGACTAGTGAGGCCGATACGCAGTATTTT.

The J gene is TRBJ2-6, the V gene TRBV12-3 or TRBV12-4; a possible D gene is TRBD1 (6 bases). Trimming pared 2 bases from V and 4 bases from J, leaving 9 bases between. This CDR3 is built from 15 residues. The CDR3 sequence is CASSLIGTGANVLTF. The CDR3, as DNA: TGTGCCAGCAGTTTAATAGGGACAGGGGCCAACGTCCTGACTTTC.

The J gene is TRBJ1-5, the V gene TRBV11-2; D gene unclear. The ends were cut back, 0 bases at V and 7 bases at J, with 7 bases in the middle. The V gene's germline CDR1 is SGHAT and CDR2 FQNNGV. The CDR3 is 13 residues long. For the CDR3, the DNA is TGTGCCAGCAGCTTAGATCTCCGGCAGCCCCAGCATTTT. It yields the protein CASSLDLRQPQHF.

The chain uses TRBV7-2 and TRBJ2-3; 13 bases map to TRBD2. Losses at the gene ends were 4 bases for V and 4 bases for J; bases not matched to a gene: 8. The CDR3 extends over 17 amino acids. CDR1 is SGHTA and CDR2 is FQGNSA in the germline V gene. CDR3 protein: CASSSRGLAGRPDTQYF. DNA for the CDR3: TGTGCCAGCAGCTCTCGGGGACTAGCGGGGCGCCCAGATACGCAGTATTTT.

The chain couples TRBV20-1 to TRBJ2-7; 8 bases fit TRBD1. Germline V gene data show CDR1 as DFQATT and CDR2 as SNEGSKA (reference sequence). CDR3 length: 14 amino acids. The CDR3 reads CSAVFDRGVYEQYV. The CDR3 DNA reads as TGCAGCGCAGTTTTTGACAGGGGCGTCTACGAGCAGTACGTC.

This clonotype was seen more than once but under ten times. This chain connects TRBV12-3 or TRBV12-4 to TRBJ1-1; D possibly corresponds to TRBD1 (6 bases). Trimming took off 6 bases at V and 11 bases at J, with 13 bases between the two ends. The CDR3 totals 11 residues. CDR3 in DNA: TGTGCCAGCAGCAAGACAGGTCCGGCTTTCTTT. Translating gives CASSKTGPAFF.

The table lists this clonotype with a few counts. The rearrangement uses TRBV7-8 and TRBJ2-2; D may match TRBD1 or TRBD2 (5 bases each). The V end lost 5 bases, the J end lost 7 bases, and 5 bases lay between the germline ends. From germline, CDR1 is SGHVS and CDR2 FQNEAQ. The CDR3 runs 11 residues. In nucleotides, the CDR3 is TGTGCCAGCAGCGGGGGCGGGGAGCTGTTTTTT. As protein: CASSGGGELFF.

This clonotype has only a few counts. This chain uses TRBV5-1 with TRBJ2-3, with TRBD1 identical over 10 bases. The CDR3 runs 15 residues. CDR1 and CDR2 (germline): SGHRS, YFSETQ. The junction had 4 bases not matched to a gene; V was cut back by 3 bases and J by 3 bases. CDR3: CASSWDRGGTDTQYF. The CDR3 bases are TGCGCCAGCAGCTGGGACAGGGGCGGGACAGATACGCAGTATTTT.

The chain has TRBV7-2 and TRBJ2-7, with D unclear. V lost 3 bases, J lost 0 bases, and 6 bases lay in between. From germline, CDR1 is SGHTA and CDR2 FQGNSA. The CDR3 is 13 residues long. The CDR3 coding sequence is TGTGCCAGCAGCTTTGGCGACTCCTACGAGCAGTACGTC. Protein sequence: CASSFGDSYEQYV.

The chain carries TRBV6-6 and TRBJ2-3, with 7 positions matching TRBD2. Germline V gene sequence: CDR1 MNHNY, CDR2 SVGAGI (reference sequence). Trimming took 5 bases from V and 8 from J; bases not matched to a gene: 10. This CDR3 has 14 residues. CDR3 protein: CASSPSRGGGTQYF. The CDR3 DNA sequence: TGTGCCAGCAGTCCCTCACGGGGCGGGGGTACGCAGTATTTT.

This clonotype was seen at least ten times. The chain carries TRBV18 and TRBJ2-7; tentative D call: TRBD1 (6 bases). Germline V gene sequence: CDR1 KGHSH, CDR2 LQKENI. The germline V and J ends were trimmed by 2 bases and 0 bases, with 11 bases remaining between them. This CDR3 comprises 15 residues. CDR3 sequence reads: CASSPLTGPSYEQYF. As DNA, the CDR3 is TGTGCCAGCTCACCATTGACAGGACCCTCCTACGAGCAGTACTTC.

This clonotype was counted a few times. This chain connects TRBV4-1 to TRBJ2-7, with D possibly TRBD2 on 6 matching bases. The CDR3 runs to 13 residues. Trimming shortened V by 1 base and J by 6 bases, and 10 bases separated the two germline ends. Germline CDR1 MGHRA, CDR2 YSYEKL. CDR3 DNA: TGCGCCAGCAGCCAAGTGGAGGAGGGCGAGCAGTACTTC. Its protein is CASSQVEEGEQYF.

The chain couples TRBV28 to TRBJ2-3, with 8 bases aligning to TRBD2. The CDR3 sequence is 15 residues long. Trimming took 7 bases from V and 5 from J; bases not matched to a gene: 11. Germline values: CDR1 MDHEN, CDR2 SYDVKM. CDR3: CASTPSGGGIDTQYF. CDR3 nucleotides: TGTGCCAGCACCCCTTCGGGGGGGGGGATAGATACGCAGTATTTT.

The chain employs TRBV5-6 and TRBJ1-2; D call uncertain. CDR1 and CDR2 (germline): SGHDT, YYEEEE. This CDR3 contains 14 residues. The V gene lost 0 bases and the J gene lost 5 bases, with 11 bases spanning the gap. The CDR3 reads CASSLVQAGYGYTF. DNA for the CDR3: TGTGCCAGCAGCTTGGTTCAGGCGGGATATGGCTACACCTTC.

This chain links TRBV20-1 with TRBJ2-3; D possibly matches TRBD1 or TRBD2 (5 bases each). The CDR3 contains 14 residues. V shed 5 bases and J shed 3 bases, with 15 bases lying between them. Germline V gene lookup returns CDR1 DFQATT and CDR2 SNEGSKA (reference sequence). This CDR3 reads CSAHGTIRTDTQYF. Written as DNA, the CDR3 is TGCAGTGCTCACGGGACCATTCGTACAGATACGCAGTATTTT.

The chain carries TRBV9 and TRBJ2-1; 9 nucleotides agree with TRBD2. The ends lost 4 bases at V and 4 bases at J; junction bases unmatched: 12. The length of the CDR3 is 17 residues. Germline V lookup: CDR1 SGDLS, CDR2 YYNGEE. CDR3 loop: CASSPGVAGEAYNEQFF. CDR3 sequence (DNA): TGTGCCAGCAGCCCCGGGGTAGCGGGGGAGGCATACAATGAGCAGTTCTTC.

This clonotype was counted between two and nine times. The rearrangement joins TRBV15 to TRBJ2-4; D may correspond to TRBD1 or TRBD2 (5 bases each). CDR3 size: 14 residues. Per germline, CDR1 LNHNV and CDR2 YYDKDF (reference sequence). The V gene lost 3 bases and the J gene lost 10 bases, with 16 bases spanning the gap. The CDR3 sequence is CATSRTIQDSIQYF. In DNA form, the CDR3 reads TGTGCCACCAGCAGGACTATACAGGATTCGATTCAGTACTTC.

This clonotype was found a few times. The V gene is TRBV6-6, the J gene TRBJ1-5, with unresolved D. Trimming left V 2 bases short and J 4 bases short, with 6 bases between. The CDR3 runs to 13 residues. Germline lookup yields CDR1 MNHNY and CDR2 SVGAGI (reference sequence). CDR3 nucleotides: TGTGCCAGCAGTTACGGCCAGAATCAGCCCCAGCATTTT. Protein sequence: CASSYGQNQPQHF.

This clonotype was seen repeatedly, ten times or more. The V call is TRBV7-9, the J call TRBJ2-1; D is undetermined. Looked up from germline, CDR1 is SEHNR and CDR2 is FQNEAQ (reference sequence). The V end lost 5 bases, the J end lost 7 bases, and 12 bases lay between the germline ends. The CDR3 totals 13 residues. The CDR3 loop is CASSLGVGNEQFF. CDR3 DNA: TGTGCCAGCAGCCTGGGCGTCGGTAATGAGCAGTTCTTC.

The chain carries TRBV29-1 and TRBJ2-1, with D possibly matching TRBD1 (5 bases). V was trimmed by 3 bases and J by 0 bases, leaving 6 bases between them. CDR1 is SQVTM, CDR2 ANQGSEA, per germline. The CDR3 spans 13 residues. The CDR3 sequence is CSVDRASYNEQFF. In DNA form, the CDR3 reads TGCAGCGTTGACAGGGCCTCCTACAATGAGCAGTTCTTC.

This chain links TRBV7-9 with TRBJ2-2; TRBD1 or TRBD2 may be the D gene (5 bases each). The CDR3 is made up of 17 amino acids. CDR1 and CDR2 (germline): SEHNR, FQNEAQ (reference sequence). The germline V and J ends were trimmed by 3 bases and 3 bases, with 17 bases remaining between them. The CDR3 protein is CASSFLPSGAYTGELFF. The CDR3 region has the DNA TGTGCCAGCAGCTTTCTCCCCTCCGGGGCATACACCGGGGAGCTGTTTTTT. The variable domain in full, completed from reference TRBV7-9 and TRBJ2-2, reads DTGVSQNPRHKITKRGQNVTFRCDPISEHNRLYWYRQTLGQGPEFLTYFQNEAQLEKSRLLSDRFSAERPKGSFSTLEIQRTEQGDSAMYLCASSFLPSGAYTGELFFGEGSRLTVL.

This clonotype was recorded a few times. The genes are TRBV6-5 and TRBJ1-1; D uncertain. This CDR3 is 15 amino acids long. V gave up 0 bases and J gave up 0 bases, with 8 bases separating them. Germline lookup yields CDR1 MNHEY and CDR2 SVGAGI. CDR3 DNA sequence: TGTGCCAGCAGTTACTCTATTGGGATGAACACTGAAGCTTTCTTT. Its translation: CASSYSIGMNTEAFF.

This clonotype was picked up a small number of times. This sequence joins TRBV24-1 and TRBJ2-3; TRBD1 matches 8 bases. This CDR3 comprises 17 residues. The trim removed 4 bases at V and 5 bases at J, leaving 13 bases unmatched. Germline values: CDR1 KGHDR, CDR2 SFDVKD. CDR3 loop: CATSDPAGTGGRDTQYF. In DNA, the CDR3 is TGTGCCACCAGTGACCCGGCGGGGACAGGAGGTCGAGATACGCAGTATTTT.

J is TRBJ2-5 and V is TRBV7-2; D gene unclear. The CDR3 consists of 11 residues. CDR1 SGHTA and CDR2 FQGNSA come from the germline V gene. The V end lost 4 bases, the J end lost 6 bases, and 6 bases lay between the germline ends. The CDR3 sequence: CASSSKKTQYF. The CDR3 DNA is TGTGCCAGCAGCTCGAAAAAGACCCAGTACTTC.

In DNA, the CDR3 is TGCAGTGCCTACAGGGGAGGCATTCAGTACTTC. It codes for CSAYRGGIQYF. The chain has TRBV20-1 and TRBJ2-4; D possibly corresponds to TRBD1 (7 bases). The CDR3 runs to 11 residues. V lost 6 bases and J lost 9, with 12 bases in between. The germline V gene encodes CDR1 DFQATT and CDR2 SNEGSKA (reference sequence).

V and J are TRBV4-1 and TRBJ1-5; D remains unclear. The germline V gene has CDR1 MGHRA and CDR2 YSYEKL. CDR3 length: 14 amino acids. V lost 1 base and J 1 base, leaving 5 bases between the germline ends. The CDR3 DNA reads TGCGCCAGCAGCCAAGGTGACAGCAATCAGCCCCAGCATTTT. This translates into CASSQGDSNQPQHF.

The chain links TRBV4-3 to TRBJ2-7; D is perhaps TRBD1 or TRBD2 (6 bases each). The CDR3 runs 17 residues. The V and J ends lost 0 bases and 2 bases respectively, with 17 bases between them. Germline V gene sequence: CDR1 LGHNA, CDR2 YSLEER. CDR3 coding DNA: TGCGCCAGCAGCCAAGATTGGAGGGGGACCTTAACCTACGAGCAGTACTTC. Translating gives CASSQDWRGTLTYEQYF.

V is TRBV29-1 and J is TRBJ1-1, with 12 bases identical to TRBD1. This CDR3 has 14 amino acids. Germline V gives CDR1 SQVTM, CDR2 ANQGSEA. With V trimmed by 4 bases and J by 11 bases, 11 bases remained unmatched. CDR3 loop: CSVVGGTGGRWAFF. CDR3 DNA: TGCAGCGTTGTCGGAGGGACAGGGGGCCGGTGGGCTTTCTTT. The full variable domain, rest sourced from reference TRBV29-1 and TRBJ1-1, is SAVISQKPSRDICQRGTSLTIQCQVDSQVTMMFWYRQQPGQSLTLIATANQGSEATYESGFVIDKFPISRPNLTFSTLTVSNMSPEDSSIYLCSVVGGTGGRWAFFGQGTRLTVV.